These T cell receptor beta chains were read from a single sample in a study of blood T cell repertoires in COVID-19. Assay: immunoSEQ multiplex PCR; the TCRdb copy retains only in-frame clones and omits some. This sample has about 150,000 clones; roughly 89% occur once, and the top ten carry about 0.57%. The sample comprised peripheral blood. These receptors were collected from a man aged 45-65 years with acute or convalescent COVID-19. Both conserved end residues are part of each CDR3. Fields, in order: D gene, V gene, clone size, J gene, CDR3 DNA, CDR3 protein. A D gene is named only where the DNA matches it firmly. The size entry is marked missing in some rows and otherwise reads once, few, many or a size class.

d_gene: NA
v_gene: TRBV9
abundance: NA
j_gene: TRBJ2-5
CDR3nt: TGTGCCAGCAGCTCCCGACAGGGGCGGGGGGAGACCCAGTACTTC
CDR3aa: CASSSRQGRGETQYF

d_gene: TRBD1
v_gene: TRBV19
abundance: NA
j_gene: TRBJ2-7
CDR3nt: TGTGCCAGTAGGGTCGCAGGGACAGCGGACGAGCAGTACTTC
CDR3aa: CASRVAGTADEQYF

d_gene: NA
v_gene: TRBV5-6
abundance: NA
j_gene: TRBJ1-3
CDR3nt: TGTGCCAGCAGCTTTATGAGCTCTGGAAACACCATATATTTT
CDR3aa: CASSFMSSGNTIYF

d_gene: TRBD2
v_gene: TRBV11-2
abundance: NA
j_gene: TRBJ2-2
CDR3nt: TGTGCCAGCCGGACTAGCGGGAGTTCCGGGGAGCTGTTTTTT
CDR3aa: CASRTSGSSGELFF

d_gene: TRBD1
v_gene: TRBV28
abundance: NA
j_gene: TRBJ2-1
CDR3nt: TGTGCCAGCAGTTTAACTGCAGGGGGCGAGAGGAATGAGCAGTTCTTC
CDR3aa: CASSLTAGGERNEQFF

d_gene: NA
v_gene: TRBV7-8
abundance: NA
j_gene: TRBJ1-5
CDR3nt: TGTGCCAGCAGCTTAGCGGCGGGTATCAATCAGCCCCAGCATTTT
CDR3aa: CASSLAAGINQPQHF

d_gene: TRBD1
v_gene: TRBV19
abundance: NA
j_gene: TRBJ2-3
CDR3nt: TGTGCCAGTAGTCCAGGGGGCGATTATACGCAGTATTTT
CDR3aa: CASSPGGDYTQYF

d_gene: NA
v_gene: TRBV19
abundance: NA
j_gene: TRBJ1-1
CDR3nt: TGTGCCAGTAGTATATTAGGGGCGAACACTGAAGCTTTCTTT
CDR3aa: CASSILGANTEAFF

d_gene: NA
v_gene: TRBV5-4
abundance: few
j_gene: TRBJ2-3
CDR3nt: TGTGCCAGCAGCCTACGGGGGAGCACAGATACGCAGTATTTT
CDR3aa: CASSLRGSTDTQYF

d_gene: NA
v_gene: TRBV5-4
abundance: NA
j_gene: TRBJ2-4
CDR3nt: TGTGCCAGCAGGGACGTTAGGGGGAACATTCAGTACTTC
CDR3aa: CASRDVRGNIQYF

d_gene: NA
v_gene: TRBV27
abundance: few
j_gene: TRBJ1-2
CDR3nt: TGTGCCAGCAGTCCCGGGGGATATGGCTACACCTTC
CDR3aa: CASSPGGYGYTF

d_gene: NA
v_gene: TRBV5-1
abundance: NA
j_gene: TRBJ2-7
CDR3nt: TGCGCCAGCAGCTTGATGGGCGATAGCTCCTACGAGCAGTACTTC
CDR3aa: CASSLMGDSSYEQYF

d_gene: TRBD1
v_gene: TRBV12-3/TRBV12-4
abundance: NA
j_gene: TRBJ1-5
CDR3nt: TGTGCCAGCAGCCGAGGGGGCTTCGAGCCCCAGCATTTT
CDR3aa: CASSRGGFEPQHF

d_gene: NA
v_gene: TRBV19
abundance: NA
j_gene: TRBJ2-6
CDR3nt: TGTGCCAGTAGTTCACAGGGTAGTGGGGCCAACGTCCTGACTTTC
CDR3aa: CASSSQGSGANVLTF

d_gene: TRBD2
v_gene: TRBV28
abundance: NA
j_gene: TRBJ2-2
CDR3nt: TGTGCCAGCAGTTTTGCGGGGGAGAACACCGGGGAGCTGTTTTTT
CDR3aa: CASSFAGENTGELFF

d_gene: NA
v_gene: TRBV21-1
abundance: NA
j_gene: TRBJ1-5
CDR3nt: TGTGCCAGCAGCAAGGGACATCCTTGCGAGCCCCAGCATTTT
CDR3aa: CASSKGHPCEPQHF

d_gene: TRBD2
v_gene: TRBV6-5
abundance: NA
j_gene: TRBJ2-1
CDR3nt: TGTGCCAGCTCTAGCGGGATCAATGAGCAGTTCTTC
CDR3aa: CASSSGINEQFF

d_gene: NA
v_gene: TRBV25-1
abundance: NA
j_gene: TRBJ1-2
CDR3nt: TGTGCCAGCAGTGAACACCTACAGAATGGCTACACCTTC
CDR3aa: CASSEHLQNGYTF

d_gene: NA
v_gene: TRBV10-3
abundance: NA
j_gene: TRBJ1-2
CDR3nt: TGTGCCATCAGTGAGTCGACGGGTGGCTACACCTTC
CDR3aa: CAISESTGGYTF

d_gene: TRBD1
v_gene: TRBV24-1
abundance: NA
j_gene: TRBJ2-5
CDR3nt: TGTGCCACCAGTGAACCCTACAGGGGACAAGAGACCCAGTACTTC
CDR3aa: CATSEPYRGQETQYF

d_gene: NA
v_gene: TRBV28
abundance: NA
j_gene: TRBJ1-1
CDR3nt: TGTGCCAGCAGCAAAAACACTGAAGCTTTCTTT
CDR3aa: CASSKNTEAFF

d_gene: NA
v_gene: TRBV19
abundance: NA
j_gene: TRBJ1-5
CDR3nt: TGTGCCAGTGGCGGGAGGGGGGTAGATCAGCCCCAGCATTTT
CDR3aa: CASGGRGVDQPQHF

d_gene: NA
v_gene: TRBV11-2
abundance: NA
j_gene: TRBJ2-3
CDR3nt: TGTGCCAGCAGCTTAGGGGGAGACCGTCGACTTTTCCGCACAGATACGCAGTATTTT
CDR3aa: CASSLGGDRRLFRTDTQYF

d_gene: TRBD2
v_gene: TRBV15
abundance: NA
j_gene: TRBJ2-3
CDR3nt: TGTGCCACCAGCAGATCCGCAGCGGGGGGCCGCACAGATACGCAGTATTTT
CDR3aa: CATSRSAAGGRTDTQYF

d_gene: NA
v_gene: TRBV7-2
abundance: NA
j_gene: TRBJ2-5
CDR3nt: TGTGCCAGCAGCTTAGGCGGGGCTTCGGAGACCCAGTACTTC
CDR3aa: CASSLGGASETQYF

d_gene: NA
v_gene: TRBV5-1
abundance: NA
j_gene: TRBJ2-2
CDR3nt: TGCGCCAGCAGCTTGTCCCTTTTCAATCGGGGCACCGGGGAGCTGTTTTTT
CDR3aa: CASSLSLFNRGTGELFF

d_gene: NA
v_gene: TRBV9
abundance: NA
j_gene: TRBJ2-1
CDR3nt: TGTGCCAGCAGCGTAGCGCCGCGGGGCAATGAGCAGTTCTTC
CDR3aa: CASSVAPRGNEQFF

d_gene: TRBD1
v_gene: TRBV15
abundance: NA
j_gene: TRBJ2-3
CDR3nt: TGTGCCACCAGCAGAGGGGACAGGGGCACAGATACGCAGTATTTT
CDR3aa: CATSRGDRGTDTQYF

d_gene: NA
v_gene: TRBV3-1/TRBV3-2
abundance: NA
j_gene: TRBJ2-2
CDR3nt: TGTGCCAGCAGCCAAGAGCAGGTGACAGGGGAGCTGTTTTTT
CDR3aa: CASSQEQVTGELFF

d_gene: NA
v_gene: TRBV6-6
abundance: NA
j_gene: TRBJ1-1
CDR3nt: TGTGCCAGCAGTTCCCCAGGATGGGCTTTCTTT
CDR3aa: CASSSPGWAFF

d_gene: NA
v_gene: TRBV4-1
abundance: NA
j_gene: TRBJ1-2
CDR3nt: TGCGCCAGCAGCCAAAACGTCGGGGCTAACTATGGCTACACCTTC
CDR3aa: CASSQNVGANYGYTF

d_gene: TRBD1
v_gene: TRBV23-1
abundance: NA
j_gene: TRBJ2-7
CDR3nt: TGCGCCAGCAGTCCTTCGGACAGGGAGCCCTACGAGCAGTACTTC
CDR3aa: CASSPSDREPYEQYF

d_gene: NA
v_gene: TRBV6-1
abundance: NA
j_gene: TRBJ1-1
CDR3nt: TGTGCCAGCAGTGCAAGTTTGGCAGTCGACATGAACACTGAAGCTTTCTTT
CDR3aa: CASSASLAVDMNTEAFF

d_gene: TRBD2
v_gene: TRBV18
abundance: NA
j_gene: TRBJ2-1
CDR3nt: TGTGCCAGCTCACCACTCTGGACTAGCGGGGGGAACAATGAGCAGTTCTTC
CDR3aa: CASSPLWTSGGNNEQFF

d_gene: NA
v_gene: TRBV28
abundance: NA
j_gene: TRBJ1-1
CDR3nt: TGTGCCAGCATCACTCCCACTGAAGCTTTCTTT
CDR3aa: CASITPTEAFF

d_gene: TRBD2
v_gene: TRBV5-4
abundance: once
j_gene: TRBJ2-3
CDR3nt: TGTGCCAGCAGCTCCTTAGCGGGGGGGCCCGACACAGATACGCAGTATTTT
CDR3aa: CASSSLAGGPDTDTQYF

d_gene: TRBD1
v_gene: TRBV10-3
abundance: NA
j_gene: TRBJ1-2
CDR3nt: TGTGCCATCAGTGAGTCCAGGACAGGCCTGCTGGACTATGGCTACACCTTC
CDR3aa: CAISESRTGLLDYGYTF

d_gene: TRBD1
v_gene: TRBV28
abundance: NA
j_gene: TRBJ1-2
CDR3nt: TGTGCCAGCAGTCCAAACCCACAGGGGGCCTATGGCTACACCTTC
CDR3aa: CASSPNPQGAYGYTF

d_gene: TRBD1
v_gene: TRBV6-2/TRBV6-3
abundance: NA
j_gene: TRBJ1-1
CDR3nt: TGTGCCAGCAGCCCGTACCCACAGGGGGAAGCTTTCTTT
CDR3aa: CASSPYPQGEAFF

d_gene: NA
v_gene: TRBV5-5
abundance: once
j_gene: TRBJ1-4
CDR3nt: TGTGCCAGCAGCTTATGGACAACAACTAATGAAAAACTGTTTTTT
CDR3aa: CASSLWTTTNEKLFF

d_gene: NA
v_gene: TRBV19
abundance: NA
j_gene: TRBJ1-4
CDR3nt: TGTGCCAGTAGTATAGATCCCCCAGGACTGGGATGGGATGAAAAACTGTTTTTT
CDR3aa: CASSIDPPGLGWDEKLFF

d_gene: NA
v_gene: TRBV7-2
abundance: NA
j_gene: TRBJ1-6
CDR3nt: TGTGCCAGCAGCATAGAGGGGACAAGAAATTCACCCCTCCACTTT
CDR3aa: CASSIEGTRNSPLHF

d_gene: TRBD1
v_gene: TRBV29-1
abundance: NA
j_gene: TRBJ2-5
CDR3nt: TGCAGCGTTGAACAACAGGGGGGGACCCAGTACTTC
CDR3aa: CSVEQQGGTQYF

d_gene: NA
v_gene: TRBV6-5
abundance: NA
j_gene: TRBJ1-1
CDR3nt: TGTGCCAGCAGCCCCTTCGGGGGGACTGAAGCTTTCTTT
CDR3aa: CASSPFGGTEAFF

d_gene: TRBD2
v_gene: TRBV10-1
abundance: once
j_gene: TRBJ2-1
CDR3nt: TGCGCCAGGGGGACTAGCGGATGGGCAGACAATGAGCAGTTCTTC
CDR3aa: CARGTSGWADNEQFF

d_gene: TRBD1
v_gene: TRBV5-1
abundance: NA
j_gene: TRBJ1-2
CDR3nt: TGCGCCAGCAGCTTCCGGACAGGGAAACTCAACTATGGCTACACCTTC
CDR3aa: CASSFRTGKLNYGYTF

d_gene: NA
v_gene: TRBV6-6
abundance: NA
j_gene: TRBJ1-2
CDR3nt: TGTGCCAGCAGCCCCGGACAGTCCTATGGCTACACCTTC
CDR3aa: CASSPGQSYGYTF

d_gene: NA
v_gene: TRBV12-3/TRBV12-4
abundance: NA
j_gene: TRBJ2-2
CDR3nt: TGTGCCAGCGGCTCAAACGGGGAGCTGTTTTTT
CDR3aa: CASGSNGELFF

d_gene: NA
v_gene: TRBV10-3
abundance: NA
j_gene: TRBJ1-3
CDR3nt: TGTGCCATCAGTGAGTCGTCAGGGTCTGGAAACACCATATATTTT
CDR3aa: CAISESSGSGNTIYF

d_gene: NA
v_gene: TRBV7-9
abundance: NA
j_gene: TRBJ2-3
CDR3nt: TGTGCCAGCAGCTTAATCAGGGGCACAGATACGCAGTATTTT
CDR3aa: CASSLIRGTDTQYF

d_gene: NA
v_gene: TRBV9
abundance: NA
j_gene: TRBJ2-2
CDR3nt: TGTGCCAGCAGCGTAGACTATTCGAACACCGGGGAGCTGTTTTTT
CDR3aa: CASSVDYSNTGELFF

d_gene: TRBD2
v_gene: TRBV2
abundance: few
j_gene: TRBJ2-1
CDR3nt: TGTGCCAGCCCCCCCCGGACTAGCGGGAGCGGCTTTGGTGAGCAGTTCTTC
CDR3aa: CASPPRTSGSGFGEQFF

d_gene: NA
v_gene: TRBV5-1
abundance: NA
j_gene: TRBJ1-2
CDR3nt: TGCGCCAGCAGCTTGGAATGGGGAGCCGGTGGTTATGGCTACACCTTC
CDR3aa: CASSLEWGAGGYGYTF

d_gene: NA
v_gene: TRBV5-8
abundance: once
j_gene: TRBJ1-2
CDR3nt: TGTGCCAGCAGCTTTAGTAACTATGGCTACACCTTC
CDR3aa: CASSFSNYGYTF

d_gene: NA
v_gene: TRBV5-1
abundance: NA
j_gene: TRBJ2-7
CDR3nt: TGCGCCAGCAGCTTTTCGCGGGACTCCTACGAGCAGTACTTC
CDR3aa: CASSFSRDSYEQYF

d_gene: NA
v_gene: TRBV11-2
abundance: NA
j_gene: TRBJ2-2
CDR3nt: TGTGCCAGCAGCTTATACGGGGAGCTGTTTTTT
CDR3aa: CASSLYGELFF

d_gene: TRBD1
v_gene: TRBV6-5
abundance: NA
j_gene: TRBJ1-4
CDR3nt: TGTGCCAGCAGCGGGTCTGGGACAGGAGGAAAACTGTTTTTT
CDR3aa: CASSGSGTGGKLFF

d_gene: TRBD2
v_gene: TRBV7-9
abundance: NA
j_gene: TRBJ2-7
CDR3nt: TGTGCCAGCAGCTTAGTGGTAGCGGGTACCTACGAGCAGTACTTC
CDR3aa: CASSLVVAGTYEQYF

d_gene: NA
v_gene: TRBV9
abundance: NA
j_gene: TRBJ1-3
CDR3nt: TGTGCCAGCAGCGTAGCCGCGGGGTCGGGAAACACCATATATTTT
CDR3aa: CASSVAAGSGNTIYF

d_gene: TRBD1
v_gene: TRBV5-4
abundance: NA
j_gene: TRBJ2-5
CDR3nt: TGTGCCAGCAGCACCGCCGACAGGGTTCAGACCCAGTACTTC
CDR3aa: CASSTADRVQTQYF